The 25 T cell receptor beta chains in this list originate from one sample, sequenced in a study of T cell repertoires in cytomegalovirus infection. TCRdb re-called the reads through MiXCR, storing one row per CDR3 protein. The profile shows 300,000 to 400,000 distinct CDR3 sequences, 8% to 10% of them singletons. The sample comprised PBMCs. The origin of the receptors is a human donor in good health (CMV status not recorded). Some clones in this sample may be carry-over from other donors' samples.

At least ten counts were recorded for this clonotype. CDR3 coding DNA: TGTGCCAGCAGCTTAGGGCCGGGGGGCCTACTCTCCTACGAGCAGTACTTC. Translating it yields CASSLGPGGLLSYEQYF. The chain employs TRBV7-2 and TRBJ2-7; D possibly corresponds to TRBD2 (7 bases). The V and J ends lost 1 base and 0 bases respectively, with 16 bases between them. Germline V gene lookup returns CDR1 SGHTA and CDR2 FQGNSA. This CDR3 is built from 17 residues.

Ten or more counts support this clonotype. The chain carries TRBV7-2 and TRBJ2-7; TRBD2 aligns across 7 bases. With V trimmed by 5 bases and J by 3 bases, 10 bases remained unmatched. CDR1 is SGHTA, CDR2 FQGNSA, per germline. This CDR3 region has 15 residues. The CDR3 region is CASSPRGLVGYEQYF. The CDR3 DNA is TGTGCCAGCAGCCCCCGAGGACTAGTAGGCTACGAGCAGTACTTC. Looking up the rest from reference TRBV7-2 and TRBJ2-7 gives the full variable domain: GAGVSQSPSNKVTEKGKDVELRCDPISGHTALYWYRQSLGQGLEFLIYFQGNSAPDKSGLPSDRFSAERTGGSVSTLTIQRTQQEDSAVYLCASSPRGLVGYEQYFGPGTRLTVT.

This clonotype was picked up many times. The chain is built from TRBV7-2 and TRBJ1-2; 10 positions agree with TRBD1. This CDR3 contains 15 residues. With 5 bases clipped from V and 2 bases from J, the junction kept 5 bases outside the gene matches. The germline V gene encodes CDR1 SGHTA and CDR2 FQGNSA. The CDR3: CASSPRDRGNYGYTF. The CDR3, as DNA: TGTGCCAGCAGCCCCCGGGACAGGGGAAACTATGGCTACACCTTC.

This clonotype was detected ten times or more. The chain links TRBV7-2 to TRBJ2-7; no definite D call. V lost 0 bases and J 0 bases, leaving 12 bases between the germline ends. This CDR3 is 16 amino acids long. CDR1 is SGHTA and CDR2 is FQGNSA in the germline V gene. CDR3 nucleotides: TGTGCCAGCAGCTTAGCCGCTCTGGCTGACTCCTACGAGCAGTACTTC. Translated: CASSLAALADSYEQYF.

Many counts were recorded for this clonotype. This rearrangement joins TRBV14 to TRBJ2-1; D is unclear. The V gene lost 0 bases and the J gene lost 10 bases, with 19 bases spanning the gap. The CDR3 runs to 16 residues. Germline V lookup: CDR1 SGHDN, CDR2 FVKESK. The CDR3 DNA reads TGTGCCAGCAGCCAAGATTTAGGCCGCCTGTACCCCGAGCAGTTCTTC. This encodes CASSQDLGRLYPEQFF. Full variable domain (rest looked up from reference TRBV14 and TRBJ2-1): EAGVTQFPSHSVIEKGQTVTLRCDPISGHDNLYWYRRVMGKEIKFLLHFVKESKQDESGMPNNRFLAERTGGTYSTLKVQPAELEDSGVYFCASSQDLGRLYPEQFFGPGTRLTVL.

This clonotype was seen at least ten times. This CDR3 reads CASSPTLRHTDTQYF. CDR3 coding DNA: TGTGCCAGCAGCCCGACCCTGCGACACACAGATACGCAGTATTTT. The chain couples TRBV7-2 to TRBJ2-3; D gene uncertain. The CDR3 runs to 15 residues. V was pared by 5 bases and J by 2 bases, with 14 bases between. The V gene's germline CDR1 is SGHTA and CDR2 FQGNSA.

This clonotype came up a few times. CDR3 amino acids: CSASIGGQETQYF. CDR3 nucleotide sequence: TGCAGTGCTAGCATAGGGGGGCAAGAGACCCAGTACTTC. The chain links TRBV20-1 to TRBJ2-5; D is tentatively TRBD1 or TRBD2 (6 bases each). The V end lost 3 bases, the J end lost 2 bases, and 10 bases lay between the germline ends. CDR1 DFQATT and CDR2 SNEGSKA come from the germline V gene (reference sequence). This CDR3 contains 13 residues.

This clonotype was seen many times. This chain links TRBV12-3 or TRBV12-4 with TRBJ2-3; TRBD1 matches at 7 bases. The length of the CDR3 is 15 residues. With V trimmed by 5 bases and J by 2 bases, 7 bases remained unmatched. The CDR3 sequence: CASSDRAQLTDTQYF. DNA of the CDR3: TGTGCCAGCAGTGACAGGGCCCAACTCACAGATACGCAGTATTTT.

This clonotype has ten or more counts. The chain links TRBV6-1 to TRBJ1-1, with D perhaps TRBD1 (5 bases). This CDR3 is built from 13 residues. The germline V and J ends were trimmed by 3 bases and 4 bases, with 9 bases remaining between them. Looked up from germline, CDR1 is MNHNS and CDR2 is SASEGT. Here the CDR3 reads CASSDLGGTEAFF. The CDR3 bases are TGTGCCAGCAGTGATCTGGGGGGCACTGAAGCTTTCTTT.

This clonotype was seen many times. The chain carries TRBV7-6 and TRBJ1-6; D is uncertain. The CDR3 length is 12 residues. V shed 5 bases and J shed 10 bases, with 9 bases lying between them. Germline V lookup: CDR1 SGHVS, CDR2 FNYEAQ. The CDR3 sequence: CASSKQSSPLHF. The CDR3 DNA follows: TGTGCCAGCAGCAAACAGTCATCACCCCTCCACTTT.

This clonotype was counted only a few times. The chain is built from TRBV7-8 and TRBJ2-3, with D tentatively TRBD2 (6 bases). CDR3 length equals 14 residues. V lost 2 bases to trimming and J lost 4 bases, with 10 bases between them. Germline loops: CDR1 SGHVS, CDR2 FQNEAQ. The CDR3 reads CASSLRRDPDTQYF. The CDR3 DNA is TGTGCCAGCAGCTTAAGGCGGGACCCAGATACGCAGTATTTT.

This clonotype was seen only a few times. The chain uses TRBV12-3 or TRBV12-4 and TRBJ2-5; D remains unclear. V was trimmed by 5 bases and J by 5 bases, leaving 18 bases between them. This CDR3 has 15 residues. This CDR3 reads CASSKNPPPGETQYF. The DNA for the CDR3 is TGTGCCAGCAGTAAGAACCCGCCCCCGGGTGAGACCCAGTACTTC.

This chain connects TRBV28 to TRBJ1-2, with a possible D match to TRBD1 (5 bases). V gave up 6 bases and J gave up 4 bases, with 15 bases separating them. This CDR3 has 14 amino acids. Germline CDR1 is MDHEN and CDR2 is SYDVKM. CDR3 in amino acids: CASRPSQGGYGYTF. CDR3 coding DNA: TGTGCCAGCAGGCCCTCGCAGGGCGGCTATGGCTACACCTTC.

In this sample, this clonotype turned up many times. The rearrangement uses TRBV28 and TRBJ2-3, with TRBD1 matching 10 bases. The CDR3 is 14 residues long. J gave up 5 bases and V 2 bases, and 1 base lay outside the gene matches. Germline loops: CDR1 MDHEN, CDR2 SYDVKM. The CDR3: CASSLGTGEDTQYF. The DNA for the CDR3 is TGTGCCAGCAGTTTAGGGACAGGGGAAGATACGCAGTATTTT.

This chain uses TRBV7-2 with TRBJ2-6, with unresolved D. With 1 base removed from V and 0 bases from J, the gap between germline ends came to 13 bases. From germline, CDR1 is SGHTA and CDR2 FQGNSA. The CDR3 has 18 residues. In DNA, the CDR3 is TGTGCCAGCAGCTTAGTTTTGATGGTAGCCTCTGGGGCCAACGTCCTGACTTTC. Amino acid sequence: CASSLVLMVASGANVLTF.

The chain links TRBV12-3 or TRBV12-4 to TRBJ1-4, with D hard to call. The CDR3 totals 15 residues. The V and J ends lost 6 bases and 6 bases respectively, with 17 bases between them. The CDR3 region is CASSPTPGNYEKLFF. CDR3 in DNA: TGTGCCAGCAGCCCAACGCCGGGGAATTATGAAAAACTGTTTTTT.

This clonotype was detected ten times or more. This chain joins TRBV7-2 and TRBJ1-1, with TRBD1 matching over 7 bases. Germline CDR1 reads SGHTA; CDR2 reads FQGNSA. With 2 bases clipped from V and 4 bases from J, the junction kept 13 bases outside the gene matches. CDR3 length: 17 amino acids. The chain's CDR3 is CASSLSEGAQSSTEAFF. The CDR3 coding sequence is TGTGCCAGCAGCTTAAGTGAGGGGGCTCAATCGAGCACTGAAGCTTTCTTT.

The chain has TRBV12-3 or TRBV12-4 and TRBJ1-1; no clear D. The length of the CDR3 is 14 residues. Deletions cut 3 bases from V and 6 bases from J, with 14 bases between. CDR3 sequence (DNA): TGTGCCAGCAGTTTGATAGCAGAGAGGGCTGAAGCTTTCTTT. Its protein is CASSLIAERAEAFF.

This clonotype was observed many times. In nucleotides, the CDR3 is TGTGCCAGCAGCTTAAGAGGGGGCGCGGTCGGGGAGCTGTTTTTT. Protein: CASSLRGGAVGELFF. This chain joins TRBV11-2 and TRBJ2-2, with 7 bases matching TRBD1. Germline V gene sequence: CDR1 SGHAT, CDR2 FQNNGV. V was clipped by 2 bases and J by 7 bases; unmatched bases: 7. The CDR3 sequence is 15 residues long.

Many counts were recorded for this clonotype. J is TRBJ2-5 and V is TRBV9; weak D call: TRBD2 (6 bases). Germline CDR1 SGDLS, CDR2 YYNGEE. With 0 bases removed from V and 3 bases from J, the gap between germline ends came to 9 bases. The CDR3 runs to 14 residues. The CDR3 spells CASSVAASEETQYF. The DNA of the CDR3 is TGTGCCAGCAGCGTAGCGGCTAGCGAAGAGACCCAGTACTTC. The whole variable domain, filled in from reference TRBV9 and TRBJ2-5, reads DSGVTQTPKHLITATGQRVTLRCSPRSGDLSVYWYQQSLDQGLQFLIQYYNGEERAKGNILERFSAQQFPDLHSELNLSSLELGDSALYFCASSVAASEETQYFGPGTRLLVL.

The chain joins TRBV7-8 to TRBJ1-5; D possibly corresponds to TRBD1 (5 bases). Per the germline V gene, CDR1 is SGHVS and CDR2 is FQNEAQ. CDR3 length equals 14 residues. The V and J ends lost 5 bases and 8 bases respectively, with 16 bases between them. In nucleotides, the CDR3 is TGTGCCAGCAGCCCGGGACGGGGACCTAAGCCCCAGCATTTT. Translating gives CASSPGRGPKPQHF.

This clonotype occurred many times. The chain links TRBV11-1 to TRBJ1-5; D is perhaps TRBD1 (6 bases). CDR3 length: 16 residues. V lost 5 bases and J lost 5, with 19 bases in between. Looked up from germline, CDR1 is SGHAT and CDR2 is FQDESV (reference sequence). DNA of the CDR3: TGTGCCAGCAGCCGTCCGGGGTGGGGGGCTGATCAGCCCCAGCATTTT. Protein: CASSRPGWGADQPQHF.

Only a few counts were recorded for this clonotype. The chain combines TRBV20-1 with TRBJ1-5; D perhaps matches TRBD1 (5 bases). This CDR3 has 14 residues. The V gene lost 0 bases and the J gene lost 7 bases, with 13 bases spanning the gap. CDR1 is DFQATT, CDR2 SNEGSKA, per germline (reference sequence). Here the CDR3 DNA reads TGCAGTGCTAGAGATCGGGCAGGGAGACAGCCCCAGCATTTT. The encoded protein is CSARDRAGRQPQHF.

This clonotype was observed a handful of times. This sequence joins TRBV24-1 and TRBJ2-5, with TRBD2 as a possible D gene (6 bases). V was cut by 2 bases and J by 4 bases, with 13 bases left in between. The germline gives CDR1 KGHDR, CDR2 SFDVKD. The CDR3 extends over 15 amino acids. Here the CDR3 reads CATSDYGSWGETQYF. The CDR3 nucleotides are TGTGCCACCAGTGATTACGGGAGCTGGGGAGAGACCCAGTACTTC.

CDR3 nucleotide sequence: TGTGCCAGCAGTTTTAACGCCGGCGAAAAACTGTTTTTT. As protein: CASSFNAGEKLFF. The genes are TRBV12-3 or TRBV12-4 and TRBJ1-4; D is unresolved. V lost 3 bases to trimming and J lost 8 bases, with 10 bases between them. This CDR3 has 13 amino acids.